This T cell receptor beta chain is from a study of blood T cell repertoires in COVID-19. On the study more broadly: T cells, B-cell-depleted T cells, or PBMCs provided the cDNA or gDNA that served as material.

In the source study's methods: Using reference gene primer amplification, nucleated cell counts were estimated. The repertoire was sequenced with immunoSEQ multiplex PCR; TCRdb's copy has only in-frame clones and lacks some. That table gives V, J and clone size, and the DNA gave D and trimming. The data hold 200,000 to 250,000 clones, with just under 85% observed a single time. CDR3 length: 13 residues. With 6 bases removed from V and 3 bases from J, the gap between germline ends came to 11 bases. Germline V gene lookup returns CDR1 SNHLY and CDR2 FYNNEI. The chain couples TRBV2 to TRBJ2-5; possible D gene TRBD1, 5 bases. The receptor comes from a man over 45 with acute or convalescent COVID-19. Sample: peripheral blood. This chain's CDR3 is CASRKTREETQYF. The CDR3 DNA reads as TGTGCCAGCAGAAAAACCAGGGAAGAGACCCAGTACTTC. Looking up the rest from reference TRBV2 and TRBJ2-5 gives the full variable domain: EPEVTQTPSHQVTQMGQEVILRCVPISNHLYFYWYRQILGQKVEFLVSFYNNEISEKSEIFDDQFSVERPDGSNFTLKIRSTKLEDSAMYFCASRKTREETQYFGPGTRLLVL.